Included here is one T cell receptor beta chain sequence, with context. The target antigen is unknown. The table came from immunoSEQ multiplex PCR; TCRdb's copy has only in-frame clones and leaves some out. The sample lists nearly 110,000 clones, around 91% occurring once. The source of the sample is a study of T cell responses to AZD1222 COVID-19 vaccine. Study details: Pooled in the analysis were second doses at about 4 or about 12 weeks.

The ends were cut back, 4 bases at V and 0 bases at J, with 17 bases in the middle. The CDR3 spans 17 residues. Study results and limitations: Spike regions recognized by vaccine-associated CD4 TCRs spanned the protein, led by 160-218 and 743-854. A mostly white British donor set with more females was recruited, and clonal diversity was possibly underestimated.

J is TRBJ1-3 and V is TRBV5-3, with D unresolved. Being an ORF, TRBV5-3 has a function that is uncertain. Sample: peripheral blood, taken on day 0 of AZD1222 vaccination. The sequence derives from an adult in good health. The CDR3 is CARSVTTARVSGNTIYF. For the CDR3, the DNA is TGTGCCAGAAGCGTAACAACAGCAAGAGTCTCTGGAAACACCATATATTTT.